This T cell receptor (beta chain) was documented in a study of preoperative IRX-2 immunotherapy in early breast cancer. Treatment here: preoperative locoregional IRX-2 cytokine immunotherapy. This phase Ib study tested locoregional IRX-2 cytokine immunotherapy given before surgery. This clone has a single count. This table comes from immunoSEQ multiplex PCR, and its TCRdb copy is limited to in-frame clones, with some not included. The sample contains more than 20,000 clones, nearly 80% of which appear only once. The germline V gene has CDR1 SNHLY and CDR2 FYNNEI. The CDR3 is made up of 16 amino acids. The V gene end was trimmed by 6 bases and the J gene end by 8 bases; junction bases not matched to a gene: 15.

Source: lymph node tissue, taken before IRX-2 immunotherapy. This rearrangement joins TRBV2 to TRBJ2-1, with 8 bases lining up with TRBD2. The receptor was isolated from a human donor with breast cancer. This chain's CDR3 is CASSYRYSGTRDEQFF. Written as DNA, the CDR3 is TGTGCCAGCAGCTACCGGTATAGCGGGACGAGGGATGAGCAGTTCTTC.